These 26 T cell receptor beta chains came from one sample sequenced in a study of T cell clonotyping in hematopoietic cell transplantation. Time point noted: recipient sample about 28 days before transplant, after cytoreduction. Sequencing used immunoSEQ multiplex PCR; TCRdb keeps in-frame clones, though not all of them. The data hold 25,000 to 30,000 clones, with 82% observed a single time. The material sequenced was peripheral blood mononuclear cells, taken before stem cell transplant. Receptors originate from a man aged 35 to 55 with acute myeloid leukemia. Some clones in this sample may be carry-over from other donors' samples.

This chain joins TRBV6-1 and TRBJ1-1; 8 nucleotides agree with TRBD1. V lost 4 bases and J lost 1; bases outside the gene matches: 8. The CDR3 runs to 16 residues. Germline V gene data show CDR1 as MNHNS and CDR2 as SASEGT. The CDR3 DNA reads as TGTGCCAGCAGTGCTCGGACAGGGTCCGGGAACACTGAAGCTTTCTTT. It yields the protein CASSARTGSGNTEAFF.

V gene TRBV27 combines with J gene TRBJ1-5; TRBD1 might be the D (5 bases). The CDR3 sequence is 15 residues long. Deletions cut 7 bases from V and 0 bases from J, with 13 bases between. Germline-derived CDR1 and CDR2 are MNHEY and SMNVEV (reference sequence). The CDR3 reads CASTRTPYSNQPQHF. The CDR3 DNA is TGTGCCAGCACCAGGACACCGTATAGCAATCAGCCCCAGCATTTT.

The chain recombines TRBV9 with TRBJ2-3, with D uncertain. Germline CDR1 reads SGDLS; CDR2 reads YYNGEE. The germline V and J ends were trimmed by 4 bases and 2 bases, with 14 bases remaining between them. The CDR3 extends over 15 amino acids. This CDR3 is CASSLGPANTDTQYF. The CDR3 DNA reads as TGTGCCAGCAGCCTAGGGCCAGCAAACACAGATACGCAGTATTTT.

The chain carries TRBV7-9 and TRBJ2-1; the match to TRBD1 covers 10 bases. The CDR3 extends over 15 amino acids. J gave up 4 bases and V 5 bases, and 5 bases lay outside the gene matches. Germline assignment: CDR1 SEHNR and CDR2 FQNEAQ (reference sequence). This CDR3 reads CASSGGGQGYNEQFF. The CDR3 region has the DNA TGTGCCAGCAGCGGGGGGGGACAGGGGTACAATGAGCAGTTCTTC.

This clone has just one count. The chain has TRBV4-2 and TRBJ2-3; D remains unclear. Trimming pared 7 bases from V and 6 bases from J, leaving 23 bases between. Germline V gene data show CDR1 as LGHNA and CDR2 as YNFKEQ. The CDR3 contains 16 residues. The CDR3: CASNRNPDLTGDTQYF. CDR3 bases: TGTGCCAGCAACCGAAACCCAGACCTGACCGGGGATACGCAGTATTTT.

Remarks on this clone: Sequence at one end of the junction differs from germline and may be a read error. The chain's CDR3 is CASSRKETGSQTQHF. The CDR3 DNA follows: TGTGCCAGCAGCCGTAAAGAGACAGGCTCTCAGACCCAGCATTTT. The chain recombines TRBV5-4 with TRBJ1-5, with a possible D match to TRBD1 (6 bases). CDR1 is SGHNT and CDR2 is YYREEE in the germline V gene (reference sequence). This CDR3 contains 15 residues.

CDR3 loop: CASSVGVSMNTEAFF. As DNA, the CDR3 is TGTGCCAGCAGCGTTGGGGTTTCCATGAACACTGAAGCTTTCTTT. J is TRBJ1-1 and V is TRBV9; D remains unclear. CDR3 size: 15 residues. Germline V lookup: CDR1 SGDLS, CDR2 YYNGEE. Trimming took off 2 bases at V and 0 bases at J, with 11 bases between the two ends.

This chain links TRBV11-2 with TRBJ1-4; 9 positions match TRBD1. This CDR3 has 15 amino acids. The germline CDR1 and CDR2 sequences are SGHAT and FQNNGV. Unmatched junction bases numbered 7, after V lost 0 bases and J lost 11 bases. Here the CDR3 reads CASSLDTGGAGKLFF. The CDR3 nucleotides read TGTGCCAGCAGCTTAGACACAGGGGGCGCGGGGAAACTGTTTTTT.

This clone has just one count. The rearrangement joins TRBV29-1 to TRBJ2-3; D is possibly TRBD1 (6 bases). The CDR3 covers 13 residues. Trimming removed 7 bases from V and 5 bases from J, with 16 bases in between. CDR1 is SQVTM, CDR2 ANQGSEA, per germline. The CDR3 loop is CSAPRTDRDTQYF. In DNA, the CDR3 is TGCAGCGCCCCCAGGACAGACAGAGATACGCAGTATTTT.

V and J are TRBV19 and TRBJ2-1; 8 bases fit TRBD2. The CDR3 extends over 16 amino acids. CDR1 is LNHDA, CDR2 SQIVND, per germline (reference sequence). V dropped 4 bases and J dropped 8; count of bases not matched to a gene: 13. CDR3 coding DNA: TGTGCCAGTAGTACCCTGGGAGCGGGGGTTATCGATGAGCAGTTCTTC. As protein: CASSTLGAGVIDEQFF. The full variable domain, completed using reference TRBV19 and TRBJ2-1, is DGGITQSPKYLFRKEGQNVTLSCEQNLNHDAMYWYRQDPGQGLRLIYYSQIVNDFQKGDIAEGYSVSREKKESFPLTVTSAQKNPTAFYLCASSTLGAGVIDEQFFGPGTRLTVL.

The CDR3 spells CASSYGAGSQPQHF. CDR3 sequence (DNA): TGTGCCAGCAGTTACGGAGCAGGGTCCCAGCCCCAGCATTTT. The rearrangement uses TRBV6-6 and TRBJ1-5, with D possibly TRBD1 on 5 matching bases. CDR1 is MNHNY and CDR2 is SVGAGI in the germline V gene (reference sequence). Deletions cut 2 bases from V and 7 bases from J, with 12 bases between. The CDR3 loop spans 14 amino acids.

The rearrangement links TRBV19 to TRBJ2-1; D remains ambiguous. Germline V gene sequence: CDR1 LNHDA, CDR2 SQIVND (reference sequence). The CDR3 consists of 14 residues. The V end was cut by 7 bases, the J end by 2 bases, with 12 bases between. CDR3 loop: CASMRLDPYNEQFF. CDR3 coding DNA: TGTGCCAGTATGAGGTTGGACCCCTACAATGAGCAGTTCTTC. Full variable domain (missing parts from reference TRBV19 and TRBJ2-1): DGGITQSPKYLFRKEGQNVTLSCEQNLNHDAMYWYRQDPGQGLRLIYYSQIVNDFQKGDIAEGYSVSREKKESFPLTVTSAQKNPTAFYLCASMRLDPYNEQFFGPGTRLTVL.

This chain links TRBV6-5 with TRBJ1-1, with D possibly matching TRBD1 (6 bases). V dropped 0 bases and J dropped 7 bases, with 12 bases sitting between them. Germline V gene sequence: CDR1 MNHEY, CDR2 SVGAGI. This CDR3 has 14 amino acids. The CDR3 DNA is TGTGCCAGCAGTTACTCCCAAGGGGGAAGTGAAGCTTTCTTT. Translating gives CASSYSQGGSEAFF.

As DNA, the CDR3 is TGTGCCAGCAGCTTAGTCCAGGTCTTCCATGGCTACACCTTC. It encodes CASSLVQVFHGYTF. The chain couples TRBV7-9 to TRBJ1-2, with unresolved D. The CDR3 runs to 14 residues. V lost 1 base, J lost 6 bases, and 12 bases lay in between. Per the germline V gene, CDR1 is SEHNR and CDR2 is FQNEAQ (reference sequence).

The rearrangement links TRBV11-2 to TRBJ1-4; unclear D gene. Trimming stripped 0 bases from V and 6 bases from J, with 5 bases between. Germline V gene data show CDR1 as SGHAT and CDR2 as FQNNGV. CDR3 length: 13 residues. CDR3 bases: TGTGCCAGCAGCTTAGACCGGGATGAAAAACTGTTTTTT. Residues: CASSLDRDEKLFF.

This clone was counted between two and nine times. The chain recombines TRBV29-1 with TRBJ1-5, with a weak D call TRBD1 (5 bases). Trimming took 6 bases from V and 5 from J, leaving 11 bases between them. The CDR3 length is 12 residues. CDR1 and CDR2 from the germline V gene are SQVTM and ANQGSEA. The DNA for the CDR3 is TGCAGCGTGTGGGACGGAGATCAGCCCCAGCATTTT. It codes for CSVWDGDQPQHF.

The V call is TRBV5-8, the J call TRBJ1-3, with a weak D call TRBD1 (5 bases). The V gene lost 1 base and the J gene lost 2 bases, with 16 bases spanning the gap. Germline CDR1 SGHTS, CDR2 YDEGEE. The CDR3 consists of 17 residues. The CDR3 DNA sequence: TGTGCCAGCAGCTTGCCAGGGCTAAATTCGGCTGGAAACACCATATATTTT. Its translation is CASSLPGLNSAGNTIYF.

The V call is TRBV5-1, the J call TRBJ2-7; 10 nucleotides align to TRBD2. The CDR3 runs 17 residues. Per germline, CDR1 SGHRS and CDR2 YFSETQ. The junction had 9 bases not matched to a gene; V was cut back by 0 bases and J by 3 bases. The chain's CDR3 is CASSLALAGAVGYEQYF. CDR3 DNA sequence: TGCGCCAGCAGCTTGGCTCTAGCGGGAGCGGTTGGCTACGAGCAGTACTTC.

This chain joins TRBV6-5 and TRBJ1-5; D remains ambiguous. Germline values: CDR1 MNHEY, CDR2 SVGAGI. V gave up 2 bases and J gave up 0 bases, with 8 bases separating them. The CDR3 spans 15 residues. CDR3 protein: CASSYRYLSNQPQHF. The DNA of the CDR3 is TGTGCCAGCAGTTACCGGTATCTTAGCAATCAGCCCCAGCATTTT.

About this clone itself: The conserved phenylalanine or tryptophan normally closing the CDR3 is absent here, so this likely arose from a read error. Because the CDR3's place on the DNA is in doubt, the DNA is left out and the CDR3 is given as listed by TCRdb. This chain uses TRBV6-6 with TRBJ2-7; no DNA check was done on the table's D call, TRBD2. Ends included, the CDR3 has 14 residues. The V gene's germline CDR1 is MNHNY and CDR2 SVGAGI (reference sequence). The CDR3 loop reads CASSHSNGGVADLS.

This clone appeared a few times. V is TRBV9 and J is TRBJ1-5, with TRBD1 as a possible D gene (5 bases). Germline CDR1 SGDLS, CDR2 YYNGEE. V was trimmed by 0 bases and J by 4 bases, leaving 11 bases between them. CDR3 length equals 15 residues. The CDR3 nucleotides read TGTGCCAGCAGCGTAGAGGGGTCACAAAATCAGCCCCAGCATTTT. Translating gives CASSVEGSQNQPQHF.

This rearrangement joins TRBV19 to TRBJ2-7, with 7 bases lining up with TRBD2. The V gene's germline CDR1 is LNHDA and CDR2 SQIVND (reference sequence). The CDR3 length is 15 residues. V dropped 1 base and J dropped 3; count of bases not matched to a gene: 6. CDR3 protein: CASSIVPSGGYEQYF. DNA for the CDR3: TGTGCCAGTAGTATAGTCCCTAGCGGAGGCTACGAGCAGTACTTC. The full variable domain, rest sourced from reference TRBV19 and TRBJ2-7, is DGGITQSPKYLFRKEGQNVTLSCEQNLNHDAMYWYRQDPGQGLRLIYYSQIVNDFQKGDIAEGYSVSREKKESFPLTVTSAQKNPTAFYLCASSIVPSGGYEQYFGPGTRLTVT.

This clone was counted once. The gene calls are TRBV13 and TRBJ2-3; 10 bases agree with TRBD2. Trimming took 2 bases from V and 2 from J; bases not matched to a gene: 10. CDR1 is PRHDT, CDR2 FYEKMQ, per germline (reference sequence). The CDR3 has 18 residues. CDR3 sequence reads: CASSLKVLAGGFTDTQYF. The DNA of the CDR3 is TGTGCCAGCAGCTTAAAGGTCTTAGCGGGGGGATTCACAGATACGCAGTATTTT.

The genes are TRBV6-1 and TRBJ1-2; D is unresolved. Deletions cut 8 bases from V and 2 bases from J, with 12 bases between. The germline V gene encodes CDR1 MNHNS and CDR2 SASEGT. The length of the CDR3 is 13 residues. CDR3 sequence reads: CASVAGQNYGYTF. The CDR3 coding sequence is TGTGCCAGCGTGGCAGGCCAAAACTATGGCTACACCTTC.

J is TRBJ2-1 and V is TRBV28, with D uncertain. Trimming took 3 bases from V and 7 from J, leaving 10 bases between them. This CDR3 comprises 13 residues. The germline V gene encodes CDR1 MDHEN and CDR2 SYDVKM. This CDR3 reads CASSFWVGNEQFF. As DNA, the CDR3 is TGTGCCAGCAGTTTTTGGGTGGGGAATGAGCAGTTCTTC.

In this sample, this clone turned up once. CDR3 bases: TGTGCCAGCACCAGTACGGGCGGGGGCGACTATGGCTACACCTTC. It codes for CASTSTGGGDYGYTF. The V call is TRBV6-5, the J call TRBJ1-2; maybe TRBD1 (6 bases). Looked up from germline, CDR1 is MNHEY and CDR2 is SVGAGI. This CDR3 is 15 amino acids long. V was pared by 7 bases and J by 3 bases, with 18 bases between.